Following are 23 T cell receptor beta chains from one sample sequenced in a study of blood T cell repertoires in COVID-19. Libraries were prepared by immunoSEQ multiplex PCR; TCRdb keeps only in-frame clonotypes and omits some of them. In the table there are approximately 240,000 clones, 65% to 85% of which are singletons. Material: peripheral blood. These receptors all come from a woman in her twenties or thirties who had recovered from COVID-19.

This clone was seen a single time. The J gene is TRBJ1-5, the V gene TRBV5-8; D remains ambiguous. The CDR3 extends over 13 amino acids. V lost 3 bases and J lost 6, with 10 bases in between. Germline V CDR1 and CDR2: SGHTS, YDEGEE. The CDR3 spells CASSSVLRQPQHF. CDR3 nucleotide sequence: TGTGCCAGCAGCTCGGTATTGCGTCAGCCCCAGCATTTT.

This chain connects TRBV24-1 to TRBJ2-1; TRBD1 aligns across 10 bases. The length of the CDR3 is 15 residues. CDR1 and CDR2 (germline): KGHDR, SFDVKD. V dropped 4 bases and J dropped 10; count of bases not matched to a gene: 9. Here the CDR3 reads CATSDQQTGGEEQFF. CDR3 nucleotides: TGTGCCACCAGTGACCAGCAGACAGGGGGCGAGGAGCAGTTCTTC.

The V gene is TRBV5-1, the J gene TRBJ1-1, with TRBD1 matching 8 bases. V shed 4 bases, J shed 4 bases, and the junction held 3 bases outside the gene matches. Germline lookup yields CDR1 SGHRS and CDR2 YFSETQ. The CDR3 has 13 residues. The CDR3 nucleotides read TGCGCCAGCAGCCCTCAGGGGGCCACTGAAGCTTTCTTT. Its translation is CASSPQGATEAFF. Supplemented by reference TRBV5-1 and TRBJ1-1, the full variable domain reads KAGVTQTPRYLIKTRGQQVTLSCSPISGHRSVSWYQQTPGQGLQFLFEYFSETQRNKGNFPGRFSGRQFSNSRSEMNVSTLELGDSALYLCASSPQGATEAFFGQGTRLTVV.

The rearrangement joins TRBV5-5 to TRBJ2-1; TRBD2 matches at 10 bases. Losses at the gene ends were 1 base for V and 7 bases for J; bases not matched to a gene: 14. The CDR3 contains 18 residues. Germline V gene lookup returns CDR1 SGHKS and CDR2 YYEKEE (reference sequence). The CDR3 reads CASSLSLPLAGGMNEQFF. The CDR3 nucleotides read TGTGCCAGCAGCTTGTCGTTACCCTTAGCGGGAGGTATGAATGAGCAGTTCTTC.

The DNA for the CDR3 is TGTGCCAGCAGCTTAGGGTTTCGAGCGGGAGGCGGTGAGACCCAGTACTTC. This sequence encodes CASSLGFRAGGGETQYF. The V and J genes are TRBV13 and TRBJ2-5, with 9 bases matching TRBD2. With 0 bases clipped from V and 5 bases from J, the junction kept 10 bases outside the gene matches. Germline V gene lookup returns CDR1 PRHDT and CDR2 FYEKMQ (reference sequence). The CDR3 is 17 amino acids.

The rearrangement uses TRBV7-3 and TRBJ1-2; no reliable D call. V was shortened by 4 bases and J by 4 bases, with 16 bases between the two germline ends. The germline CDR1 and CDR2 sequences are SGHTA and FQGTGA. The CDR3 has 15 amino acids. The CDR3 nucleotides are TGTGCCAGCAGCTCGACCCCCAATCGCGGCTATGGCTACACCTTC. Its translation: CASSSTPNRGYGYTF. Variable domain in full (rest from reference TRBV7-3 and TRBJ1-2): GAGVSQTPSNKVTEKGKYVELRCDPISGHTALYWYRQSLGQGPEFLIYFQGTGAADDSGLPNDRFFAVRPEGSVSTLKIQRTERGDSAVYLCASSSTPNRGYGYTFGSGTRLTVV.

In its sample, this clone was seen a few times. The chain links TRBV24-1 to TRBJ1-1, with a possible D match to TRBD1 (5 bases). V lost 4 bases and J lost 11, with 10 bases in between. This CDR3 comprises 11 residues. In germline, CDR1 is KGHDR, CDR2 SFDVKD. The CDR3 loop reads CATSEGVKAFF. CDR3 nucleotides: TGTGCCACCAGTGAAGGGGTAAAGGCTTTCTTT.

The gene calls are TRBV9 and TRBJ2-2; no reliable D call. CDR3 length: 14 amino acids. Germline-derived CDR1 and CDR2 are SGDLS and YYNGEE. The V end was cut by 6 bases, the J end by 0 bases, with 9 bases between. CDR3 amino acids: CASNPNSNTGELFF. CDR3 nucleotide sequence: TGTGCCAGCAACCCGAACTCGAACACCGGGGAGCTGTTTTTT.

The genes are TRBV18 and TRBJ2-5; no reliable D call. V lost 5 bases and J lost 2, with 15 bases in between. Per the germline V gene, CDR1 is KGHSH and CDR2 is LQKENI. The CDR3 is 15 residues long. The CDR3 DNA reads as TGTGCCAGCTCAAGTAAGCGTCCGATACAAGAGACCCAGTACTTC. Its translation: CASSSKRPIQETQYF.

This chain uses TRBV28 with TRBJ1-1; tentative D call: TRBD1 (5 bases). From germline, CDR1 is MDHEN and CDR2 SYDVKM. The V end lost 7 bases, the J end lost 4 bases, and 16 bases lay between the germline ends. The length of the CDR3 is 14 residues. CDR3 region: CASTPWGRSTEAFF. The CDR3 DNA follows: TGTGCCAGCACCCCTTGGGGGAGGAGCACTGAAGCTTTCTTT.

The J gene is TRBJ2-3, the V gene TRBV19; 8 bases line up with TRBD2. V dropped 0 bases and J dropped 2; count of bases not matched to a gene: 4. Germline values: CDR1 LNHDA, CDR2 SQIVND (reference sequence). This CDR3 contains 16 residues. The CDR3 coding sequence is TGTGCCAGTAGTATAGAGGATAGCGGGGTCACAGATACGCAGTATTTT. Translating gives CASSIEDSGVTDTQYF.

The count of this clone is one. V gene TRBV24-1 combines with J gene TRBJ2-7; D unclear. Trimming pared 0 bases from V and 4 bases from J, leaving 6 bases between. Germline lookup yields CDR1 KGHDR and CDR2 SFDVKD. The CDR3 has 13 amino acids. The CDR3 bases are TGTGCCACCAGTGATTTGACCGGGTACGAGCAGTACTTC. It is translated as CATSDLTGYEQYF.

The CDR3 bases are TGTGCCAGCTCACCACTGGCCCCCGAAGAATCTAGCACAGATACGCAGTATTTT. This encodes CASSPLAPEESSTDTQYF. This sequence joins TRBV18 and TRBJ2-3; unclear D gene. The CDR3 has 18 residues. Per the germline V gene, CDR1 is KGHSH and CDR2 is LQKENI. V lost 1 base, J lost 0 bases, and 17 bases lay in between.

This chain uses TRBV28 with TRBJ1-1; the D is unclear. Germline V gene sequence: CDR1 MDHEN, CDR2 SYDVKM. The germline V and J ends were trimmed by 3 bases and 3 bases, with 8 bases remaining between them. The CDR3 runs 13 residues. The CDR3 protein is CASSFEAYTEAFF. In DNA, the CDR3 is TGTGCCAGCAGTTTTGAGGCTTACACTGAAGCTTTCTTT. Based on the CDR3 plus reference TRBV28 and TRBJ1-1, the full variable domain is DVKVTQSSRYLVKRTGEKVFLECVQDMDHENMFWYRQDPGLGLRLIYFSYDVKMKEKGDIPEGYSVSREKKERFSLILESASTNQTSMYLCASSFEAYTEAFFGQGTRLTVV.

This chain joins TRBV18 and TRBJ2-6, with 13 bases matching TRBD2. From germline, CDR1 is KGHSH and CDR2 LQKENI. The CDR3 consists of 19 residues. The junction had 8 bases not matched to a gene; V was cut back by 6 bases and J by 0 bases. CDR3 bases: TGTGCCAGCTCCCCCAGGACTAGCGGGAGTCTCTCTGGGGCCAACGTCCTGACTTTC. This codes for CASSPRTSGSLSGANVLTF.

The rearrangement links TRBV28 to TRBJ1-1; D unclear. The CDR3 spans 13 residues. Between the trimmed V and J ends, which lost 4 bases and 7 bases, there was a span of 13 bases. Germline V gene lookup returns CDR1 MDHEN and CDR2 SYDVKM. This chain's CDR3 is CASSSSGTIEAFF. Here the CDR3 DNA reads TGTGCCAGCAGTTCCTCGGGAACGATTGAAGCTTTCTTT.

V is TRBV30 and J is TRBJ2-3, with 8 bases lining up with TRBD1. The CDR3 totals 14 residues. V lost 5 bases, J lost 8 bases, and 12 bases stayed unmatched. The germline V gene encodes CDR1 GTSNPN and CDR2 SVGIG (reference sequence). The CDR3 here is CAWDRGGMEGTQYF. The DNA of the CDR3 is TGTGCCTGGGACAGGGGCGGAATGGAGGGTACGCAGTATTTT.

This chain uses TRBV2 with TRBJ2-3, with D tentatively TRBD1 (6 bases). The CDR3 length is 13 residues. Per germline, CDR1 SNHLY and CDR2 FYNNEI. Trimming shortened V by 4 bases and J by 5 bases, and 10 bases separated the two germline ends. The DNA for the CDR3 is TGTGCCAGCAGTGCAGGGGTCGGAGATACGCAGTATTTT. The encoded protein is CASSAGVGDTQYF.

This clone was recorded only once. This rearrangement joins TRBV6-5 to TRBJ2-3, with D unresolved. The CDR3 consists of 16 residues. Trimming left V 2 bases short and J 0 bases short, with 12 bases between. In germline, CDR1 is MNHEY, CDR2 SVGAGI. CDR3 in DNA: TGTGCCAGCAGTTACAGTGTGACTCTTAGCACAGATACGCAGTATTTT. Residues: CASSYSVTLSTDTQYF.

The J gene is TRBJ2-3, the V gene TRBV2, with TRBD2 identical over 12 bases. Germline assignment: CDR1 SNHLY and CDR2 FYNNEI. The CDR3 length is 15 residues. J lost 3 bases, V lost 6 bases, and 4 bases had no gene match. The CDR3 region is CASRRTSGITDTQYF. CDR3 sequence (DNA): TGTGCCAGCAGACGGACTAGCGGGATTACAGATACGCAGTATTTT.

This clone was found once. The V and J genes are TRBV2 and TRBJ2-7, with a weak D call TRBD2 (6 bases). Between the trimmed V and J ends, which lost 7 bases and 2 bases, there was a span of 15 bases. The germline V gene encodes CDR1 SNHLY and CDR2 FYNNEI. This CDR3 contains 14 residues. The CDR3 region is CASMGLPPAYEQYF. The DNA for the CDR3 is TGTGCCAGCATGGGACTTCCCCCGGCCTACGAGCAGTACTTC.

The chain uses TRBV29-1 and TRBJ1-2; maybe TRBD1 (5 bases). The germline V gene has CDR1 SQVTM and CDR2 ANQGSEA. This CDR3 region has 11 residues. Trimming left V 4 bases short and J 5 bases short, with 8 bases between. The CDR3 DNA follows: TGCAGCGTTGGCGACAGATATGGCTACACCTTC. It codes for CSVGDRYGYTF.

The V and J genes are TRBV7-2 and TRBJ2-1; D call uncertain. Germline CDR1 reads SGHTA; CDR2 reads FQGNSA. CDR3 length: 11 residues. V gave up 5 bases and J gave up 8 bases, with 7 bases separating them. This CDR3 is CASSLSYEQFF. The CDR3, as DNA: TGTGCCAGCAGCCTCTCGTATGAGCAGTTCTTC.